A single sample is the source of the 20 T cell receptor beta chains below, sequenced in a study of shared clonotypes between healthy human individuals. Measured with immunoSEQ multiplex PCR; TCRdb has only the in-frame clones, and not every one. Altogether millions of clones are present, about 93% being singletons, with the ten largest covering 1.5% to 2%. CD45RO-negative, CCR7-selected cells formed the naive CD8 fraction, which excluded terminally differentiated effector memory CD45RA+ cells. Material for sequencing was naive CD8+ T cells from PBMCs. Receptor source: a man between 18 and 35 years old in good health. Some clones in this sample may be carry-over from other donors' samples.

The chain has TRBV11-2 and TRBJ1-1, with a weak D call TRBD1 (6 bases). The CDR3 contains 14 residues. Germline CDR1 is SGHAT and CDR2 is FQNNGV. V lost 1 base, J lost 8 bases, and 14 bases lay in between. The CDR3 DNA reads TGTGCCAGCAGCTTAGGGGGGGCACCAAAAGAAGCTTTCTTT. It yields the protein CASSLGGAPKEAFF.

The chain carries TRBV7-2 and TRBJ2-7, with a possible D match to TRBD1 (7 bases). The length of the CDR3 is 15 residues. Germline values: CDR1 SGHTA, CDR2 FQGNSA. Trimming took off 0 bases at V and 3 bases at J, with 12 bases between the two ends. The CDR3: CASSLARDRLYEQYF. CDR3 in DNA: TGTGCCAGCAGCTTAGCGCGGGACAGACTCTACGAGCAGTACTTC.

This chain uses TRBV19 with TRBJ2-3; no clear D gene. The CDR3 has 15 amino acids. The V gene's germline CDR1 is LNHDA and CDR2 SQIVND (reference sequence). With 0 bases removed from V and 2 bases from J, the gap between germline ends came to 9 bases. The CDR3 region has the DNA TGTGCCAGTAGTATAGACAGTTCTTCCACAGATACGCAGTATTTT. It is translated as CASSIDSSSTDTQYF.

This chain connects TRBV7-9 to TRBJ2-5, with D unresolved. Germline CDR1 is SEHNR and CDR2 is FQNEAQ (reference sequence). The CDR3 totals 14 residues. The V gene lost 5 bases and the J gene lost 3 bases, with 13 bases spanning the gap. The CDR3 DNA reads as TGTGCCAGCAGCCTTAGGGTTTCGGAAGAGACCCAGTACTTC. The encoded protein is CASSLRVSEETQYF.

The chain carries TRBV7-6 and TRBJ2-7, with D possibly TRBD1 on 6 matching bases. V lost 3 bases and J lost 4, with 13 bases in between. The CDR3 contains 14 residues. Germline lookup yields CDR1 SGHVS and CDR2 FNYEAQ. The CDR3 here is CASSLDGRGYEQYF. In DNA form, the CDR3 reads TGTGCCAGCAGCTTGGACGGAAGGGGGTACGAGCAGTACTTC.

This clone was seen more than once but under ten times. The rearrangement joins TRBV7-8 to TRBJ2-2, with 8 bases identical to TRBD2. Germline CDR1 SGHVS, CDR2 FQNEAQ. This CDR3 is 18 amino acids long. V was clipped by 2 bases and J by 2 bases; unmatched bases: 10. CDR3 sequence (DNA): TGTGCCAGCAGCTTATGGAGGGGGACTAGACCTAACACCGGGGAGCTGTTTTTT. Its protein is CASSLWRGTRPNTGELFF.

CDR3 coding DNA: TGCGCCAGCAGCCAAGAGACTAGCGGGAGAACAGATACGCAGTATTTT. Its protein is CASSQETSGRTDTQYF. The chain links TRBV4-3 to TRBJ2-3; 12 bases agree with TRBD2. Germline values: CDR1 LGHNA, CDR2 YSLEER. This CDR3 comprises 16 residues. The junction had 1 base not matched to a gene; V was cut back by 0 bases and J by 3 bases.

The genes are TRBV11-3 and TRBJ2-2; D call uncertain. Germline assignment: CDR1 SGHNT and CDR2 YENEEA. V lost 0 bases and J lost 5, with 13 bases in between. CDR3 size: 16 residues. The CDR3 nucleotides are TGTGCCAGCAGCTTAGACTCGGTCCCGGATACCGGGGAGCTGTTTTTT. It codes for CASSLDSVPDTGELFF.

The CDR3 sequence: CASSFRNNPEQYF. The CDR3 DNA reads as TGTGCCAGCAGCTTCCGGAACAATCCAGAGCAGTACTTC. The V gene is TRBV7-9, the J gene TRBJ2-7; D gene unclear. Germline CDR1 reads SEHNR; CDR2 reads FQNEAQ (reference sequence). CDR3 length: 13 residues. V lost 3 bases, J lost 7 bases, and 13 bases lay in between.

The rearrangement links TRBV6-1 to TRBJ1-1; no reliable D call. The CDR3 sequence is 15 residues long. V lost 8 bases, J lost 0 bases, and 16 bases lay in between. Germline V CDR1 and CDR2: MNHNS, SASEGT. The CDR3 DNA sequence: TGTGCCAGCTGGATGGGGATAATACTGAACACTGAAGCTTTCTTT. The encoded protein is CASWMGIILNTEAFF.

Of note for this clone: Other DNA sequences within the sample encode an identical CDR3. The rearrangement uses TRBV19 and TRBJ2-7; D call uncertain. V was shortened by 4 bases and J by 5 bases, with 6 bases between the two germline ends. The CDR3 loop spans 11 amino acids. Per germline, CDR1 LNHDA and CDR2 SQIVND (reference sequence). The chain's CDR3 is CASSNPHEQYF. The CDR3 nucleotides read TGTGCCAGTAGTAACCCTCACGAGCAGTACTTC.

The chain joins TRBV10-3 to TRBJ2-7; weak D call: TRBD2 (6 bases). In germline, CDR1 is ENHRY, CDR2 SYGVKD. The CDR3 contains 15 residues. V gave up 4 bases and J gave up 2 bases, with 15 bases separating them. The CDR3 here is CAISARGSIPYEQYF. The CDR3 nucleotides are TGTGCCATCAGTGCACGGGGGTCCATCCCCTACGAGCAGTACTTC.

The V call is TRBV11-3, the J call TRBJ2-2; TRBD2 agrees at 8 bases. The V gene end was trimmed by 1 base and the J gene end by 6 bases; junction bases not matched to a gene: 4. The CDR3 runs 15 residues. Germline V gene sequence: CDR1 SGHNT, CDR2 YENEEA. CDR3 residues: CASSLAGGPAGELFF. In DNA form, the CDR3 reads TGTGCCAGCAGCTTAGCGGGAGGGCCCGCCGGGGAGCTGTTTTTT.

This chain links TRBV6-1 with TRBJ1-5, with D tentatively TRBD1 (6 bases). With 2 bases removed from V and 6 bases from J, the gap between germline ends came to 14 bases. Germline lookup yields CDR1 MNHNS and CDR2 SASEGT. This CDR3 is 15 amino acids long. The CDR3 nucleotides read TGTGCCAGCAGTGAAATACAAGGGGGGACTCAGCCCCAGCATTTT. Translation: CASSEIQGGTQPQHF.

The V gene is TRBV28, the J gene TRBJ2-7, with TRBD2 identical over 10 bases. There are 14 residues in the CDR3. Germline lookup yields CDR1 MDHEN and CDR2 SYDVKM. V gave up 5 bases and J gave up 2 bases; unmatched junction bases: 3. The CDR3 DNA reads TGTGCCAGCAGTGGGACTAGCGTGACCTACGAGCAGTACTTC. It is translated as CASSGTSVTYEQYF.

The rearrangement joins TRBV27 to TRBJ2-7, with 10 bases fitting TRBD2. Losses at the gene ends were 2 bases for V and 5 bases for J; bases not matched to a gene: 6. This CDR3 contains 15 residues. The germline gives CDR1 MNHEY, CDR2 SMNVEV (reference sequence). The CDR3 DNA follows: TGTGCCAGCAGTTTACGAGCGGGAGGGGGCCACGAGCAGTACTTC. It translates to CASSLRAGGGHEQYF.

This clone was seen only a few times. The chain uses TRBV6-6 and TRBJ1-1, with D hard to call. The CDR3 consists of 14 residues. V lost 6 bases, J lost 6 bases, and 17 bases lay in between. Germline assignment: CDR1 MNHNY and CDR2 SVGAGI (reference sequence). The CDR3 here is CASRAIKPRPEAFF. The CDR3 DNA sequence: TGTGCCAGCAGGGCCATAAAGCCGAGACCTGAAGCTTTCTTT.

This rearrangement joins TRBV7-2 to TRBJ1-5; TRBD1 matches 7 bases. The CDR3 is 14 residues long. Unmatched junction bases numbered 12, after V lost 5 bases and J lost 11 bases. CDR1 is SGHTA and CDR2 is FQGNSA in the germline V gene. The DNA for the CDR3 is TGTGCCAGCAGCACGTCCGGCAGGGGGGTGGCCCAGCATTTT. It encodes CASSTSGRGVAQHF.

The table lists this clone with a count of one. The chain is built from TRBV11-1 and TRBJ2-7; either TRBD1 or TRBD2 may supply D (5 bases each). Germline CDR1 is SGHAT and CDR2 is FQDESV (reference sequence). V dropped 4 bases and J dropped 3 bases, with 16 bases sitting between them. The CDR3 consists of 15 residues. The CDR3 DNA reads TGTGCCAGCAGCTGGGGACGGAATCCTATCTACGAGCAGTACTTC. Translation gives CASSWGRNPIYEQYF.

This chain uses TRBV2 with TRBJ2-7, with D perhaps TRBD1 or TRBD2 (6 bases each). With 0 bases removed from V and 2 bases from J, the gap between germline ends came to 14 bases. CDR1 SNHLY and CDR2 FYNNEI come from the germline V gene. The length of the CDR3 is 16 residues. CDR3 amino acids: CASSEALWRDTYEQYF. The CDR3 nucleotides read TGTGCCAGCAGTGAAGCGCTTTGGCGGGACACCTACGAGCAGTACTTC. The entire variable domain, with the rest obtained from reference TRBV2 and TRBJ2-7, is as follows: EPEVTQTPSHQVTQMGQEVILRCVPISNHLYFYWYRQILGQKVEFLVSFYNNEISEKSEIFDDQFSVERPDGSNFTLKIRSTKLEDSAMYFCASSEALWRDTYEQYFGPGTRLTVT.